This TCR beta chain was sequenced in a study of blood T cell repertoires in COVID-19. Some clones are missing from TCRdb's copy, which holds only in-frame ones; the method was immunoSEQ multiplex PCR. The sample has more than 35,000 clones, 75% to 90% seen once. In germline, CDR1 is LNHNV, CDR2 YYDKDF (reference sequence). V gave up 1 base and J gave up 5 bases; unmatched junction bases: 7. The CDR3 is 16 residues long. The chain combines TRBV15 with TRBJ2-4; the match to TRBD2 covers 8 bases. This clonotype was obtained from a man aged 60-69 years with acute or convalescent COVID-19. Source material: peripheral blood. The CDR3 coding sequence is TGTGCCACCAGCAGAGGTACAGCGGGAGTTGAAAACATTCAGTACTTC. Translating gives CATSRGTAGVENIQYF.